What follows are 30 T cell receptor beta chains derived from one specimen sequenced in a study of OX40 agonist ivuxolimab in advanced cancers. TCRdb's table, derived via immunoSEQ multiplex PCR, lists solely in-frame clones and lacks some. This sample has roughly 66,000 clones, with approximately 85% found just once. Sequencing used CD4+ or CD8+ T cells sorted from blood, obtained in a trial of the OX40 agonist ivuxolimab. The receptors here all came from an adult with an advanced solid tumor such as melanoma, head and neck, liver or kidney cancer.

This chain joins TRBV6-5 and TRBJ1-3; possibly TRBD1 for D (6 bases). The CDR3 has 14 residues. Germline V lookup: CDR1 MNHEY, CDR2 SVGAGI. Trimming pared 7 bases from V and 3 bases from J, leaving 13 bases between. The CDR3 coding sequence is TGTGCCAGCATCCCCAGGGGAGATGGAAACACCATATATTTT. It encodes CASIPRGDGNTIYF.

The chain uses TRBV7-8 and TRBJ2-3; D possibly uses TRBD1 or TRBD2 (5 bases each). With 6 bases removed from V and 5 bases from J, the gap between germline ends came to 21 bases. CDR1 and CDR2 from the germline V gene are SGHVS and FQNEAQ. The CDR3 has 16 amino acids. CDR3 sequence reads: CASRISGLVREDTQYF. The CDR3 DNA is TGTGCCAGCAGGATCTCGGGGCTAGTCAGGGAAGATACGCAGTATTTT.

DNA for the CDR3: TGTGCCAGCGGGAGACAGCCGAACACTGAAGCTTTCTTT. Encoded protein: CASGRQPNTEAFF. The J gene is TRBJ1-1, the V gene TRBV2, with D maybe TRBD1 (5 bases). The CDR3 covers 13 residues. Trimming shortened V by 8 bases and J by 1 base, and 11 bases separated the two germline ends. CDR1 is SNHLY and CDR2 is FYNNEI in the germline V gene.

This clone has just a few counts. The chain employs TRBV18 and TRBJ1-4, with D uncertain. The CDR3 is 15 amino acids. Trimming removed 1 base from V and 8 bases from J, with 14 bases in between. The germline V gene encodes CDR1 KGHSH and CDR2 LQKENI. The chain's CDR3 is CASSPQLSETEKLFF. The CDR3 DNA follows: TGTGCCAGCTCACCACAACTCTCGGAAACCGAAAAACTGTTTTTT. Full variable domain (outside the CDR3, taken from reference TRBV18 and TRBJ1-4): NAGVMQNPRHLVRRRGQEARLRCSPMKGHSHVYWYRQLPEEGLKFMVYLQKENIIDESGMPKERFSAEFPKEGPSILRIQQVVRGDSAAYFCASSPQLSETEKLFFGSGTQLSVL.

The DNA for the CDR3 is TGTGCCAGCAGCTTAGCGCGAATTGAAGCTTTCTTT. It yields the protein CASSLARIEAFF. This sequence joins TRBV7-8 and TRBJ1-1; D is uncertain. The V gene's germline CDR1 is SGHVS and CDR2 FQNEAQ. The CDR3 extends over 12 amino acids. Trimming removed 0 bases at V and 7 bases at J, with 6 bases between. Variable domain in full (rest from reference TRBV7-8 and TRBJ1-1): GAGVSQSPRYKVAKRGQDVALRCDPISGHVSLFWYQQALGQGPEFLTYFQNEAQLDKSGLPSDRFFAERPEGSVSTLKIQRTQQEDSAVYLCASSLARIEAFFGQGTRLTVV.

The chain carries TRBV6-5 and TRBJ1-5; D is unclear. CDR3 length: 13 amino acids. The V end lost 6 bases, the J end lost 4 bases, and 10 bases lay between the germline ends. Per germline, CDR1 MNHEY and CDR2 SVGAGI. The CDR3 DNA reads as TGTGCCAGCAGCAGACGGGCGAATCAGCCCCAGCATTTT. This codes for CASSRRANQPQHF.

V and J are TRBV5-1 and TRBJ1-1; no clear D. Trimming pared 1 base from V and 1 base from J, leaving 11 bases between. This CDR3 is built from 15 residues. Per the germline V gene, CDR1 is SGHRS and CDR2 is YFSETQ. CDR3 nucleotides: TGCGCCAGCAGCTTGAGAGGGCAGGAGAACACTGAAGCTTTCTTT. Its translation is CASSLRGQENTEAFF.

V usage is TRBV2 and J usage is TRBJ2-5, with 7 bases lining up with TRBD2. The CDR3 totals 15 residues. The germline CDR1 and CDR2 sequences are SNHLY and FYNNEI. J lost 2 bases, V lost 6 bases, and 9 bases had no gene match. The CDR3 nucleotides read TGTGCCAGCAGACTAGCGAAGAACGGACAAGAGACCCAGTACTTC. Protein: CASRLAKNGQETQYF.

The CDR3 sequence: CASSYGPSGSPEQFF. DNA for the CDR3: TGTGCCAGCAGTTACGGTCCTAGCGGGAGTCCCGAGCAGTTCTTC. This sequence joins TRBV6-5 and TRBJ2-1; TRBD2 matches 10 bases. Germline trimming cut 2 bases from V and 10 bases from J; bases unmatched to any gene: 8. Germline V lookup: CDR1 MNHEY, CDR2 SVGAGI. The CDR3 has 15 residues.

The CDR3 loop is CASSQGGDGETQYF. CDR3 in DNA: TGTGCCAGCAGCCAGGGGGGGGACGGAGAGACCCAGTACTTC. The J gene is TRBJ2-5, the V gene TRBV6-4; D may correspond to TRBD1 or TRBD2 (7 bases each). This CDR3 is 14 amino acids long. CDR1 and CDR2 from the germline V gene are MRHNA and SNTAGT. Trimming shortened V by 6 bases and J by 4 bases, and 15 bases separated the two germline ends.

The chain combines TRBV6-5 with TRBJ2-1, with TRBD2 identical over 11 bases. The CDR3 consists of 15 residues. CDR1 is MNHEY, CDR2 SVGAGI, per germline. The V and J ends lost 6 bases and 8 bases, in that order; junction bases with no gene match: 9. CDR3 protein: CASRSGTSGLDEQFF. Written as DNA, the CDR3 is TGTGCCAGCAGATCCGGGACTAGCGGCCTCGATGAGCAGTTCTTC.

The chain links TRBV11-2 to TRBJ2-2; a weak D match, TRBD2 (5 bases). Germline V gene lookup returns CDR1 SGHAT and CDR2 FQNNGV. The V end was cut by 5 bases, the J end by 3 bases, with 13 bases between. This CDR3 is 15 amino acids long. CDR3: CASSPVEGDTGELFF. Written as DNA, the CDR3 is TGTGCCAGCAGCCCCGTCGAGGGAGACACCGGGGAGCTGTTTTTT. The full variable domain, with the rest looked up from reference TRBV11-2 and TRBJ2-2, is EAGVAQSPRYKIIEKRQSVAFWCNPISGHATLYWYQQILGQGPKLLIQFQNNGVVDDSQLPKDRFSAERLKGVDSTLKIQPAKLEDSAVYLCASSPVEGDTGELFFGEGSRLTVL.

The chain combines TRBV5-4 with TRBJ1-2; 8 bases agree with TRBD1. The CDR3 runs 15 residues. V was pared by 2 bases and J by 8 bases, with 11 bases of the junction left unmatched. In germline, CDR1 is SGHNT, CDR2 YYREEE (reference sequence). The CDR3 reads CASSLSQGAIGGYTF. CDR3 coding DNA: TGTGCCAGCAGCTTATCCCAGGGGGCAATCGGGGGCTACACCTTC.

The V and J genes are TRBV5-5 and TRBJ1-2; no definite D call. Germline-derived CDR1 and CDR2 are SGHKS and YYEKEE (reference sequence). The V and J ends lost 1 base and 7 bases respectively, with 14 bases between them. The CDR3 loop spans 14 amino acids. The CDR3 protein is CASSLRAREGGYTF. For the CDR3, the DNA is TGTGCCAGCAGCTTGAGGGCTCGGGAGGGTGGCTACACCTTC.

V and J are TRBV9 and TRBJ2-5; perhaps TRBD1 as D (6 bases). V shed 5 bases and J shed 1 base, with 15 bases lying between them. This CDR3 is built from 15 residues. The germline CDR1 and CDR2 sequences are SGDLS and YYNGEE. This chain's CDR3 is CASSTGQNRQETQYF. CDR3 DNA: TGTGCCAGCAGTACCGGACAGAACCGCCAAGAGACCCAGTACTTC.

The J gene is TRBJ2-5, the V gene TRBV7-3, with a tentative D call TRBD1 (6 bases). V lost 0 bases to trimming and J lost 6 bases, with 11 bases between them. From germline, CDR1 is SGHTA and CDR2 FQGTGA. This CDR3 is 14 amino acids long. CDR3 coding DNA: TGTGCCAGCAGCTTAACGTCTCAGGGGCAGACCCAGTACTTC. This gives the protein CASSLTSQGQTQYF.

The V call is TRBV28, the J call TRBJ1-1, with D maybe TRBD1 (5 bases). CDR3 size: 12 residues. V dropped 5 bases and J dropped 1 base, with 5 bases sitting between them. The germline V gene encodes CDR1 MDHEN and CDR2 SYDVKM. CDR3 bases: TGTGCCAGCAGTAGGGGGAACACTGAAGCTTTCTTT. Translation: CASSRGNTEAFF.

The V gene is TRBV29-1, the J gene TRBJ2-3; 7 nucleotides line up with TRBD1. Germline assignment: CDR1 SQVTM and CDR2 ANQGSEA. The CDR3 extends over 16 amino acids. The V segment lost 3 bases and the J segment 4 bases; nucleotides outside the gene matches: 13. CDR3 region: CSVENSDRAFADTQYF. CDR3 nucleotide sequence: TGCAGCGTTGAGAATTCCGACAGGGCATTTGCAGATACGCAGTATTTT.

The chain recombines TRBV7-8 with TRBJ2-2; D is perhaps TRBD2 (6 bases). The CDR3 spans 14 residues. Trimming removed 1 base from V and 6 bases from J, with 9 bases in between. CDR1 SGHVS and CDR2 FQNEAQ come from the germline V gene. CDR3 amino acids: CASSLGGNAGELFF. CDR3 DNA sequence: TGTGCCAGCAGCTTAGGCGGGAATGCCGGGGAGCTGTTTTTT.

The chain joins TRBV30 to TRBJ2-1; possibly TRBD1 for D (5 bases). V shed 7 bases and J shed 2 bases, with 6 bases lying between them. Germline-derived CDR1 and CDR2 are GTSNPN and SVGIG (reference sequence). The CDR3 has 11 residues. The CDR3 spells CASDTYNEQFF. The CDR3 bases are TGTGCCTCGGACACCTACAATGAGCAGTTCTTC.

The V and J genes are TRBV11-2 and TRBJ1-1; D may be TRBD1 (5 bases). The germline CDR1 and CDR2 sequences are SGHAT and FQNNGV. V lost 4 bases to trimming and J lost 1 base, with 16 bases between them. CDR3 length equals 16 residues. DNA of the CDR3: TGTGCCAGCAGCTCCATCGGGGCAGGGACGAACACTGAAGCTTTCTTT. It yields the protein CASSSIGAGTNTEAFF.

The rearrangement uses TRBV6-4 and TRBJ2-1, with D unclear. The germline V gene encodes CDR1 MRHNA and CDR2 SNTAGT. This CDR3 has 12 amino acids. The V end lost 0 bases, the J end lost 8 bases, and 5 bases lay between the germline ends. The CDR3 DNA is TGTGCCAGCAGTGACTCTAGGGATGAGCAGTTCTTC. Protein: CASSDSRDEQFF.

The rearrangement uses TRBV5-8 and TRBJ2-1; 9 positions match TRBD1. The CDR3 length is 14 residues. Germline V gene sequence: CDR1 SGHTS, CDR2 YDEGEE. Germline trimming cut 6 bases from V and 5 bases from J; bases unmatched to any gene: 6. The CDR3 nucleotides read TGTGCCAGCAACCGGGACAGGGACAACAATGAGCAGTTCTTC. Residues: CASNRDRDNNEQFF.

This chain links TRBV18 with TRBJ2-7, with D unresolved. The CDR3 length is 14 residues. V was cut by 5 bases and J by 3 bases, with 14 bases left in between. The germline V gene has CDR1 KGHSH and CDR2 LQKENI. The CDR3 DNA sequence: TGTGCCAGCTCAAACGACAATGGCTACTACGAGCAGTACGTC. Protein: CASSNDNGYYEQYV.

This clone was seen once. The chain links TRBV28 to TRBJ1-2; possible D gene TRBD1, 5 bases. V was clipped by 10 bases and J by 9 bases, with 15 bases between them. The CDR3 has 11 amino acids. The germline CDR1 and CDR2 sequences are MDHEN and SYDVKM. The DNA for the CDR3 is TGTGCCACCCGCGAAGGGGTAAGCTACACCTTC. Translation gives CATREGVSYTF.

This chain joins TRBV7-2 and TRBJ1-1; weak D call: TRBD1 (5 bases). Germline V gives CDR1 SGHTA, CDR2 FQGNSA. The CDR3 runs to 17 residues. Deletions cut 2 bases from V and 8 bases from J, with 24 bases between. The CDR3 nucleotides are TGTGCCAGCAGCTTACTCCGACTAAGAGGGGCCCTAAGAGAAGCTTTCTTT. As protein: CASSLLRLRGALREAFF.

This clone was detected only a few times. CDR3 loop: CASTRPGTSGYNEQFF. The CDR3 bases are TGTGCCAGCACCCGGCCCGGGACTAGCGGCTACAATGAGCAGTTCTTC. This chain links TRBV28 with TRBJ2-1, with 11 bases that match TRBD2. V lost 7 bases to trimming and J lost 3 bases; unmatched junction nucleotides: 8. Germline loops: CDR1 MDHEN, CDR2 SYDVKM. The length of the CDR3 is 16 residues.

This clone was seen once. This sequence joins TRBV7-2 and TRBJ1-2; D is perhaps TRBD1 (6 bases). The CDR3 length is 13 residues. V lost 3 bases to trimming and J lost 7 bases, with 12 bases between them. Germline values: CDR1 SGHTA, CDR2 FQGNSA. CDR3 sequence reads: CASSFGQGTGYTF. CDR3 nucleotide sequence: TGTGCCAGCAGCTTCGGTCAGGGGACTGGCTACACCTTC.

The chain joins TRBV7-6 to TRBJ1-1, with D possibly matching TRBD1 (5 bases). Germline V gene sequence: CDR1 SGHVS, CDR2 FNYEAQ. The CDR3 has 15 residues. Trimming removed 1 base at V and 5 bases at J, with 14 bases between. As DNA, the CDR3 is TGTGCCAGCAGCTTAGACAGGTTTGGAGGGACTGAAGCTTTCTTT. Translated: CASSLDRFGGTEAFF.

The rearrangement uses TRBV9 and TRBJ1-6; D unclear. V lost 0 bases, J lost 9 bases, and 16 bases lay in between. This CDR3 region has 16 residues. From germline, CDR1 is SGDLS and CDR2 YYNGEE. DNA for the CDR3: TGTGCCAGCAGCGTAGATGGACCGCGACTAGGTTCACCCCTCCACTTT. Protein sequence: CASSVDGPRLGSPLHF.